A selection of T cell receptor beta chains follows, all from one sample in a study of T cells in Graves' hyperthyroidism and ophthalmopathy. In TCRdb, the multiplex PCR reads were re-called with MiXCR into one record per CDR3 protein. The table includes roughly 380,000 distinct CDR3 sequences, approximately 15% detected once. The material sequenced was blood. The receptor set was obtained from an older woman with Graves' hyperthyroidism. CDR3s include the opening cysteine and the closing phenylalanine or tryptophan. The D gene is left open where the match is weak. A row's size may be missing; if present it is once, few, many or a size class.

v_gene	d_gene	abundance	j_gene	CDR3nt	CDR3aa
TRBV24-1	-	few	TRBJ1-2	TGTGCCACCAGTGATATAGGGGGCTACACCTTC	CATSDIGGYTF
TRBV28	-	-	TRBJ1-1	TGTGCCACCACATCGGACGGTTTGAACACTGAAGCTTTCTTT	CATTSDGLNTEAFF
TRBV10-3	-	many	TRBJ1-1	TGTGCCATCAGTGAGAGTGGAGGGGGGAACACTGAAGCTTTCTTT	CAISESGGGNTEAFF
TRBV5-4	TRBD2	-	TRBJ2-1	TGTGCCAGCAGCACTAGCGGGAACTCCTACAATGAGCAGTTCTTC	CASSTSGNSYNEQFF
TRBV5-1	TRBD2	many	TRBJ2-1	TGCGCCAGCAGCTTACAGACTAGCGGGAGGGAGTCCAATGAGCAGTTCTTC	CASSLQTSGRESNEQFF
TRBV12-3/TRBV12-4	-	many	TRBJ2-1	TGTGCCAGCAGCGCCACCAGCTCCTACAATGAGCAGTTCTTC	CASSATSSYNEQFF
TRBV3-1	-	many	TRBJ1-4	TGTGCCAGCAGCGCCAGGGGAGGTGAAAAACTGTTTTTT	CASSARGGEKLFF
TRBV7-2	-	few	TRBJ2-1	TGTGCCAGCAGCTTAGATCAGCGGAGTGGGGGTGAGCAGTTCTTC	CASSLDQRSGGEQFF
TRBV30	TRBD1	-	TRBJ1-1	TGTGCCTGGAGTCCAACTGGGACAGGGGGCTATTACACTGAAGCTTTCTTT	CAWSPTGTGGYYTEAFF
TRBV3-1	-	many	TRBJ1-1	TGTGCCAGCAGCCAAGATCCCGCACTGAACACTGAAGCTTTCTTT	CASSQDPALNTEAFF
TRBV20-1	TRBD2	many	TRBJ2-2	TGCAGTGCTAGGCCCCGGGAGGGGATCTTCACCGGGGAGCTGTTTTTT	CSARPREGIFTGELFF
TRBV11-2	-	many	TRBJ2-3	TGTGCCAGCAGCGCAAACGTTCGAAGAGATACGCAGTATTTT	CASSANVRRDTQYF
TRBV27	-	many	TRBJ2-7	TGTGCCAGCAGTGGCGCCGGACCCTACGAGCAGTACTTC	CASSGAGPYEQYF
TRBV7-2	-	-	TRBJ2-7	TGTGCCAGCAGCGGAAAGGACGGATCCTACGAGCAGTACTTC	CASSGKDGSYEQYF
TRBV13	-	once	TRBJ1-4	TGTGCCAGCAGCCGGTATGCAACTAATGAAAAACTGTTTTTT	CASSRYATNEKLFF
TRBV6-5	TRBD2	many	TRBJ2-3	TGTGCCAGCAGTTACCTAAGTAGGCTAGCGGGAGGGGAGGCAGATACGCAGTATTTT	CASSYLSRLAGGEADTQYF
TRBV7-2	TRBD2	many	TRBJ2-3	TGTGCCAGCACCCCCGGGGGGGGGGCCTCAGATACGCAGTATTTT	CASTPGGGASDTQYF
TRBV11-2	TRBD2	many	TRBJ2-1	TGTGCCAGCAGACCCATACTAGCGGGAGGGCACAATGAGCAGTTCTTC	CASRPILAGGHNEQFF
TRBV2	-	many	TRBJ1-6	TGTGCCAGCAGGGGTGAGCCTTATAATTCACCCCTCCACTTT	CASRGEPYNSPLHF
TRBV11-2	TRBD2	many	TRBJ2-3	TGTGCCAGCCGCAGGGCGGGAGGATTCGGGGCGCAGTATTTT	CASRRAGGFGAQYF
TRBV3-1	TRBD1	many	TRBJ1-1	TGTGCCAGCAGCTTCGGGACAGGGGAAGCTTTCTTT	CASSFGTGEAFF
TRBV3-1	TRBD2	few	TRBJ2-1	TGTGCCAGCAGCCAGGCCGGGACTAGCGGGACCAATGAGCAGTTCTTC	CASSQAGTSGTNEQFF
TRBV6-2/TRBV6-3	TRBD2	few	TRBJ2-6	TGTGCCAGCAGTTACCTGGGGGGGACCCCTGGGGCCAACGTCCTGACTTTC	CASSYLGGTPGANVLTF
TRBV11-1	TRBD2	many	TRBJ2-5	TGTGCCAGCAGCAATAGCGGGAGGGCCGGTCCCCAAGAGACCCAGTACTTC	CASSNSGRAGPQETQYF
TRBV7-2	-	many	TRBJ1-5	TGTGCCAGCAGCTTGAGCATCAATCAGCCCCAGCATTTT	CASSLSINQPQHF
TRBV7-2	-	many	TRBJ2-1	TGTGCCAGCAGCTTAAGGGTCCACGGTGAGCAGTTCTTC	CASSLRVHGEQFF
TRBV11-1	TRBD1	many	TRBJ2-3	TGTGCCAGCAGTTCCCGGGACAGGGGTCCAGATACGCAGTATTTT	CASSSRDRGPDTQYF
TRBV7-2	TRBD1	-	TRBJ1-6	TGTGCCAGCAGCTTAGACGGGACAGGCGGTTCACCCCTCCACTTT	CASSLDGTGGSPLHF
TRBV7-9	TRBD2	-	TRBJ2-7	TGTGCCAGCACCCGGGGACTAGCGGGAGGCCGCTCCTACGAGCAGTACTTC	CASTRGLAGGRSYEQYF
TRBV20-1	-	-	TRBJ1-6	TGCAGTGCTAGTACGGGACACTTTAGGAATTCACCCCTCCACTTT	CSASTGHFRNSPLHF
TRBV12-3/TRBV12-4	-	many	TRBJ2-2	TGTGCCAGCAGTCGACTAGACACCGGGGAGCTGTTTTTT	CASSRLDTGELFF